The present TCR beta chain was sequenced within a study of metastatic and nonmetastatic thyroid tumors. Thyroid surgery was preceded by no treatment in any patient. TCRdb called clones again from the PCR reads with MiXCR. This sample has 15,000 to 25,000 clones, with roughly 22% found just once. The CDR3 extends over 16 amino acids. V shed 7 bases and J 4 bases; nucleotides not matched to a gene: 8. Germline V CDR1 and CDR2: MNHNS, SASEGT. This clone was recorded at least ten times. Material for sequencing was tumor tissue. This receptor was identified in a male donor with papillary thyroid cancer or a benign thyroid nodule (not recorded which). Some clones in this sample may be carry-over from other donors' samples. This sequence joins TRBV6-1 and TRBJ2-5; TRBD2 aligns across 14 bases. In DNA, the CDR3 is TGTGCCAGCATCGGGACTAGCGGGAGTAGATCAGAGACCCAGTACTTC. Its translation is CASIGTSGSRSETQYF.